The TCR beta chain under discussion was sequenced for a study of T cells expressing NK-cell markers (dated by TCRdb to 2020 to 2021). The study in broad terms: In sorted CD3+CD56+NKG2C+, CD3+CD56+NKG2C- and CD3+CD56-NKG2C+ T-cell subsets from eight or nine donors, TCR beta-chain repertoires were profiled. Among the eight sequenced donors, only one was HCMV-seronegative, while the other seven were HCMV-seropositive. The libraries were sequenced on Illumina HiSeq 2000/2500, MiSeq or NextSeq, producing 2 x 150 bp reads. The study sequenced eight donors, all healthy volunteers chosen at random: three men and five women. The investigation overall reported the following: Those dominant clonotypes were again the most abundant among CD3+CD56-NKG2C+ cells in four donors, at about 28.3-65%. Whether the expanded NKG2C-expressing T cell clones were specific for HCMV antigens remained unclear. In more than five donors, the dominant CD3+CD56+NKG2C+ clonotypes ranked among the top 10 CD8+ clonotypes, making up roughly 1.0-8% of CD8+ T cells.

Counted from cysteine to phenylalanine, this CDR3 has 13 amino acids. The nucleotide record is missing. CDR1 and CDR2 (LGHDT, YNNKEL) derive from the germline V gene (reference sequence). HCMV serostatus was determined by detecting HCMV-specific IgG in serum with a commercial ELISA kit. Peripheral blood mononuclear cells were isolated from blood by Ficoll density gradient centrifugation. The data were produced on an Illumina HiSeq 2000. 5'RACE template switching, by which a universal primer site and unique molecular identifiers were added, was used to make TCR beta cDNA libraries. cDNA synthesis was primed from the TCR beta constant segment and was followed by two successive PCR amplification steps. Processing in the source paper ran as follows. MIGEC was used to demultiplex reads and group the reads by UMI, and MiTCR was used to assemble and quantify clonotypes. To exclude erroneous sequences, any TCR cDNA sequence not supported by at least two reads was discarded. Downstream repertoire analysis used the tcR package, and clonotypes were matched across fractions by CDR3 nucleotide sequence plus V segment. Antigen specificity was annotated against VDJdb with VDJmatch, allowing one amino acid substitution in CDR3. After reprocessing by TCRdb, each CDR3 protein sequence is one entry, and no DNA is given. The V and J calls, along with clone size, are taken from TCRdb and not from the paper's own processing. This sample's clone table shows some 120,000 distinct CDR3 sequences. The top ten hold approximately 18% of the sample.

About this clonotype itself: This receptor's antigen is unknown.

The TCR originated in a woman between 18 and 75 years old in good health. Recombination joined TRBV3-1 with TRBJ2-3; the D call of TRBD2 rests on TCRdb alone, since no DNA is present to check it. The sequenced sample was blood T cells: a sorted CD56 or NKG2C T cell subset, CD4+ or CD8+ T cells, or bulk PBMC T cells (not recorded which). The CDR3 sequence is CASRLAGRDTQYF.